Described below is a single T cell receptor beta chain sequence and its context. It has no known antigen specificity. Base quality data are lacking; no much larger clone is found one base away. The sample's time point label, in plain terms: about 28 days (+/-7) after the second vaccine dose. The treatment or condition label corresponds to: meningococcal conjugate vaccine given as trial control. Samples from vaccinated people were obtained from the UK trials COV001 and COV002, which included a single-blind randomized controlled phase 2/3 trial of AZD1222 (ChAdOx1 nCoV-19) in healthy adults. For TCRbeta chain sequencing, PBMC samples from trial participants were taken at day 0 and at day 28 after the second dose. The data stem from a study of T cell responses to AZD1222 COVID-19 vaccine (dated by TCRdb to 2020 to 2022). Some background on the complete study: TCR sequencing was performed for roughly 240 trial participants, of whom some 200 were given two doses of AZD1222 and approximately 26 were given two doses of MenACWY control vaccine. Enrollment into the trials was organized by age into subgroups of 18-55, 56-69 and 70-plus years, and those subgroups contained roughly 160, 29 and 62 TCR-sequenced participants, respectively.

The CDR3 regions of human TCRbeta chains were analyzed by immunosequencing. The paper's data handling went like this. Repertoire TCRs were matched against a reference library of SARS-CoV-2-specific TCRs generated with the MIRA antigen-specificity platform. Breadth was defined as the fraction of unique TCRs that were SARS-CoV-2-associated, and depth was defined as the fraction of total T cells that were SARS-CoV-2-associated. Each spike-specific TCR was assigned to its reactive spike region and to a CD4 or CD8 class using the MIRA data. Log10-transformed breadth and depth values were compared by one-way ANOVA with Sidak's multiple comparisons tests. TCRdb retrieved this table from immuneACCESS and kept in-frame rearrangements only. Not all clones are present; in checked studies, unresolved V genes account for under half, and no reason is known for the remainder. The DNA was the basis for D and trimming; V, J and clone size are from that table. The sample table contains about 180,000 clones; only one count was recorded for about 93% of them. Roughly 1% of the sample rests with the top ten.

What the research found in general, with its limitations: Epitopes outside the regions mutated in the B.1.351 and B.1.1.7 variants were reportedly recognized by nearly half of the unique spike-specific TCRs. Participants were mostly white British and included more females than males, and it was suggested by the authors that clonal diversity may have been underestimated. The vaccine-associated CD4 TCRs covered the entire spike protein, and the dominant responses fell in regions 160-218 and 743-854. The 56-69-year group was small, and its depth increase did not reach significance, likely because of low power. Conclusions about previously exposed vaccinees were limited because only six AZD1222 recipients were SARS-CoV-2 seropositive at baseline. No day 14 peak-response samples were available, so repertoires were characterized only after the peak T cell response. After two AZD1222 doses, both the breadth and the depth of spike-specific TCRs were significantly higher than at day 0 and than in MenACWY recipients.

CDR3 length: 15 amino acids, cysteine to phenylalanine. This entry keeps only the CDR3 DNA: 45 bases, framed from base 1. Trimming removed 6 bases from V and 4 bases from J, leaving 13 bases between the germline ends. Sequences SNHLY (CDR1) and FYNNEI (CDR2) are obtained from the germline V gene. The rearrangement joined TRBV2 to TRBJ1-6; TRBD1 might be the D gene, on 5 matching bases. The sample here was peripheral blood, taken 28 days after the second dose of the MenACWY control vaccine. The receptor comes from an adult who received the MenACWY meningococcal vaccine as a control. The bases read TGTGCCAGCAGAAGGGAGGGGTTTTATAATTCACCCCTCCACTTT. Its amino acids are CASRREGFYNSPLHF.